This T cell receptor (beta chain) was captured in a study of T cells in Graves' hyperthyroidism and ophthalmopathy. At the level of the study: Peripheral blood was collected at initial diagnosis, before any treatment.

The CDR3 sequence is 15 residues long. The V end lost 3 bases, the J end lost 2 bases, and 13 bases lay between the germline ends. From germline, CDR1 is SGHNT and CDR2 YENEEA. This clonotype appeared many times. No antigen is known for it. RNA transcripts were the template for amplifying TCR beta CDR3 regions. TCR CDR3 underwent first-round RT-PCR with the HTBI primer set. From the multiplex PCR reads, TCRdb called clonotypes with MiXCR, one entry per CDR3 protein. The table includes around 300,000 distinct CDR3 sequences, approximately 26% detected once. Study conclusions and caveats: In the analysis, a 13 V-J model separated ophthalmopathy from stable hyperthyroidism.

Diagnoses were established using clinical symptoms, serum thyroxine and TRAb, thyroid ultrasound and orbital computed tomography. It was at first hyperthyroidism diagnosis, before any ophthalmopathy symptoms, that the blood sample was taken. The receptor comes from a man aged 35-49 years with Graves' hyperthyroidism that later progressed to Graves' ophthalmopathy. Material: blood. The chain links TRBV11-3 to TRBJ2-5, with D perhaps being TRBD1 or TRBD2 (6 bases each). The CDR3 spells CASSFGGGRQETQYF. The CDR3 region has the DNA TGTGCCAGCAGCTTCGGAGGGGGAAGACAAGAGACCCAGTACTTC.